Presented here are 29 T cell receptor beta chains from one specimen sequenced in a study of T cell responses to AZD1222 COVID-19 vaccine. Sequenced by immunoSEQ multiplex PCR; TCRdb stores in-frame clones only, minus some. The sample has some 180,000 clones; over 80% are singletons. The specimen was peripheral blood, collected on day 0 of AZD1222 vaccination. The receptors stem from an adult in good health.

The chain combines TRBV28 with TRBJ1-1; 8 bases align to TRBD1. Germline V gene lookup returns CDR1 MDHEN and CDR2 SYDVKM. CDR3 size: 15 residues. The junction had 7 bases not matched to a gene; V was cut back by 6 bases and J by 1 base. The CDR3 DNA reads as TGTGCCAGCAGCGACAGGGGTAGGGGGAACACTGAAGCTTTCTTT. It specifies CASSDRGRGNTEAFF.

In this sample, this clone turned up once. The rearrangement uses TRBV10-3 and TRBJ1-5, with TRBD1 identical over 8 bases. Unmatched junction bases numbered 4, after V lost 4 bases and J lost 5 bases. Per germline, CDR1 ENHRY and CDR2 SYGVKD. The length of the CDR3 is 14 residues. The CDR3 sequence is CAISADREYQPQHF. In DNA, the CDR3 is TGTGCCATCAGTGCGGACAGGGAATATCAGCCCCAGCATTTT.

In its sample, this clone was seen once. The CDR3 reads CASSTTGGANTQYF. The CDR3 DNA follows: TGTGCCAGCAGCACGACAGGGGGCGCGAATACGCAGTATTTT. The chain has TRBV7-3 and TRBJ2-3; 10 bases map to TRBD1. The CDR3 has 14 amino acids. J lost 7 bases, V lost 5 bases, and 6 bases had no gene match. CDR1 SGHTA and CDR2 FQGTGA come from the germline V gene.

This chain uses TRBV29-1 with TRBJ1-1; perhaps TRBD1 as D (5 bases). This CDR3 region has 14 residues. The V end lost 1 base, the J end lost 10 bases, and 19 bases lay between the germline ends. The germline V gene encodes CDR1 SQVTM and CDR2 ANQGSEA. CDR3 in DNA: TGCAGCGTTGAAGGAGCAGGGCTTCAAAGAGGAGCTTTCTTT. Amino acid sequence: CSVEGAGLQRGAFF.

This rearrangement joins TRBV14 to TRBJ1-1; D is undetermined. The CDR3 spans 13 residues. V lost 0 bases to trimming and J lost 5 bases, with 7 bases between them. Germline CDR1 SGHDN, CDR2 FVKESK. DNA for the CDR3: TGTGCCAGCAGCCAAGATTGGGGTACTGAAGCTTTCTTT. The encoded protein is CASSQDWGTEAFF. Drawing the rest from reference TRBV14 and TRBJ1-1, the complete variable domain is EAGVTQFPSHSVIEKGQTVTLRCDPISGHDNLYWYRRVMGKEIKFLLHFVKESKQDESGMPNNRFLAERTGGTYSTLKVQPAELEDSGVYFCASSQDWGTEAFFGQGTRLTVV.

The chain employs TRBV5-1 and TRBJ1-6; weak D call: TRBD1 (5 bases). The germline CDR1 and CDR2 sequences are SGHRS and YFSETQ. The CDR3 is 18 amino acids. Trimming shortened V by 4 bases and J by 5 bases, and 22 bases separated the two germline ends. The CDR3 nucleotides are TGCGCCAGCAGCCACCACGCAATCTTTGGGACGAATAATTCACCCCTCCACTTT. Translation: CASSHHAIFGTNNSPLHF.

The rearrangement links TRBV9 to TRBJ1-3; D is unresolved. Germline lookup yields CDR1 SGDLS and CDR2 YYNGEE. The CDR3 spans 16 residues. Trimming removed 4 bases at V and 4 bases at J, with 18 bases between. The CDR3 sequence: CASSPFSGVPGNTIYF. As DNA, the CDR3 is TGTGCCAGCAGCCCCTTCTCCGGGGTCCCCGGAAACACCATATATTTT.

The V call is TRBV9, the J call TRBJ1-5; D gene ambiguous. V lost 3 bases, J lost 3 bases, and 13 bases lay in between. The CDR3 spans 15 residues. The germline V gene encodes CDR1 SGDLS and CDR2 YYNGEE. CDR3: CASSGGGVANQPQHF. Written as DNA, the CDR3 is TGTGCCAGCAGCGGGGGTGGAGTTGCCAATCAGCCCCAGCATTTT.

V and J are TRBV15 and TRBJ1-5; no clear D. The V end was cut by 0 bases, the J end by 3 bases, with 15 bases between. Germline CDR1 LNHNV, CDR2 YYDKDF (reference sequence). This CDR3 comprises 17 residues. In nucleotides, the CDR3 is TGTGCCACCAGCAGAGATAGGCGGTCTGCCAACAATCAGCCCCAGCATTTT. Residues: CATSRDRRSANNQPQHF.

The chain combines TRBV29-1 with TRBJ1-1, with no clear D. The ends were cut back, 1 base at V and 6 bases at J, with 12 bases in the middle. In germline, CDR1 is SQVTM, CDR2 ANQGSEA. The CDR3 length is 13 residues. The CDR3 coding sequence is TGCAGCGTTGAAGGGAACCGGCCCCCTGAAGCTTTCTTT. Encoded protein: CSVEGNRPPEAFF.

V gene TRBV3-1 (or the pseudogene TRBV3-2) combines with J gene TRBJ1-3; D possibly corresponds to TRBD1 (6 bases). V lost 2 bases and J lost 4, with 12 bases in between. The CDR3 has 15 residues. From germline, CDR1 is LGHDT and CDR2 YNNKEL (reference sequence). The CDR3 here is CASSQPGARGNTIYF. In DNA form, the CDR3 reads TGTGCCAGCAGCCAACCGGGGGCTCGAGGAAACACCATATATTTT.

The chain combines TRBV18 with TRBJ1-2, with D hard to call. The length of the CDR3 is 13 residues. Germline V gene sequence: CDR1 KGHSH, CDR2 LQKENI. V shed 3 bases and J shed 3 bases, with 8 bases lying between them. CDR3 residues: CASSPGRDYGYTF. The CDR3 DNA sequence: TGTGCCAGCTCACCGGGGAGGGACTATGGCTACACCTTC.

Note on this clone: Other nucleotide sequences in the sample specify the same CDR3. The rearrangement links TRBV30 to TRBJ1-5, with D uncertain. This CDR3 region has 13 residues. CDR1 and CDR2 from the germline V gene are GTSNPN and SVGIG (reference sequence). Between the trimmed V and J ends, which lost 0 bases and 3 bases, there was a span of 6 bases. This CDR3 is CAWSVGSNQPQHF. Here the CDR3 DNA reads TGTGCCTGGAGTGTCGGGTCCAATCAGCCCCAGCATTTT.

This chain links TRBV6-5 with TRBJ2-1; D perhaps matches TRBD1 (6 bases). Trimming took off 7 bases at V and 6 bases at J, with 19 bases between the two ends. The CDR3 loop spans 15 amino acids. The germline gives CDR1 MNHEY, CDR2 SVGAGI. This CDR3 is CASIDRLVRVNEQFF. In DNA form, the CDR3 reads TGTGCCAGCATCGACAGGCTAGTACGAGTCAATGAGCAGTTCTTC.

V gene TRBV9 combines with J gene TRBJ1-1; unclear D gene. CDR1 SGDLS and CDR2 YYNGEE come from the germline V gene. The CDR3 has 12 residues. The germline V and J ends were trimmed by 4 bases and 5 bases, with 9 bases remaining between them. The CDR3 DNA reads TGTGCCAGCAGCCCCCAGGAGACTGAAGCTTTCTTT. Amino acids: CASSPQETEAFF.

This chain's CDR3 is CASNRGARGYTF. CDR3 bases: TGTGCCAGCAACCGGGGGGCTCGTGGCTACACCTTC. The V gene is TRBV6-5, the J gene TRBJ1-2; tentatively, D is TRBD1 (6 bases). The ends were cut back, 7 bases at V and 7 bases at J, with 13 bases in the middle. The CDR3 totals 12 residues. The V gene's germline CDR1 is MNHEY and CDR2 SVGAGI.

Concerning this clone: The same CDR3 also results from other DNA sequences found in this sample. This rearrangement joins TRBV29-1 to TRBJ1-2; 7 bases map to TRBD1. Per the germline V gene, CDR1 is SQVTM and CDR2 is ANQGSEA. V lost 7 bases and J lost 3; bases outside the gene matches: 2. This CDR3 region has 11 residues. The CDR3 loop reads CSAGTDYGYTF. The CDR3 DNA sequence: TGCAGCGCAGGGACAGACTATGGCTACACCTTC.

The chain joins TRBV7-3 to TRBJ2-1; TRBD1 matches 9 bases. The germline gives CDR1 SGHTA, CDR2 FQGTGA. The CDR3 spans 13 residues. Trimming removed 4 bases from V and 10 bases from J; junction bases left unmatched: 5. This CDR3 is CASSSGQGGEQFF. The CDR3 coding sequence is TGTGCCAGCAGCTCGGGACAGGGCGGGGAGCAGTTCTTC.

The CDR3 spells CASSLVGGNSNQPQHF. The CDR3 DNA is TGTGCCAGCAGCTTAGTAGGAGGTAATAGCAATCAGCCCCAGCATTTT. The chain employs TRBV7-8 and TRBJ1-5; unclear D gene. CDR1 is SGHVS and CDR2 is FQNEAQ in the germline V gene. V shed 1 base and J shed 0 bases, with 10 bases lying between them. This CDR3 comprises 16 residues.

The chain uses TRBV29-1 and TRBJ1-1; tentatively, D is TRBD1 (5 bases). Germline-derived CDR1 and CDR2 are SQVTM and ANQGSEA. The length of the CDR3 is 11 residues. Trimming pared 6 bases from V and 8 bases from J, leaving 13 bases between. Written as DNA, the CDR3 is TGCAGCGTCAAAGGGACTGCAGAAGCTTTCTTT. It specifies CSVKGTAEAFF.

Here the CDR3 DNA reads TGTGCCAGCAGCTTGGCCGGGACAGGGGTTACTGAAGCTTTCTTT. Encoded protein: CASSLAGTGVTEAFF. V usage is TRBV5-4 and J usage is TRBJ1-1; 10 nucleotides line up with TRBD1. Germline V gives CDR1 SGHNT, CDR2 YYREEE (reference sequence). The V gene end was trimmed by 0 bases and the J gene end by 5 bases; junction bases not matched to a gene: 4. There are 15 residues in the CDR3.

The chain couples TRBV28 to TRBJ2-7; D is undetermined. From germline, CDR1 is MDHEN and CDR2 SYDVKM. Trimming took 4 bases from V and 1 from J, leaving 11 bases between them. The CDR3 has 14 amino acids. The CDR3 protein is CASSSPTASYEQYF. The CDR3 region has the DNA TGTGCCAGCAGTTCGCCCACGGCATCCTACGAGCAGTACTTC.

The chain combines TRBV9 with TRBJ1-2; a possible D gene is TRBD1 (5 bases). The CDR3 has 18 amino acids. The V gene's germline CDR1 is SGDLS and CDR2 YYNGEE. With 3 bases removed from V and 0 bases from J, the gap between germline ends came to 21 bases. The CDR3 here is CASSEKGAVDGSNYGYTF. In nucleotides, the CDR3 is TGTGCCAGCAGCGAAAAAGGGGCAGTCGATGGATCTAACTATGGCTACACCTTC.

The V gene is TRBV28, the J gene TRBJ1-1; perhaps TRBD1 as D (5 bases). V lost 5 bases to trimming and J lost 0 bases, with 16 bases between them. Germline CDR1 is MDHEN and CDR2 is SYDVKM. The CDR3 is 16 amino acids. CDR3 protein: CASSVVFRGMNTEAFF. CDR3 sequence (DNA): TGTGCCAGCAGTGTCGTGTTTAGGGGCATGAACACTGAAGCTTTCTTT.

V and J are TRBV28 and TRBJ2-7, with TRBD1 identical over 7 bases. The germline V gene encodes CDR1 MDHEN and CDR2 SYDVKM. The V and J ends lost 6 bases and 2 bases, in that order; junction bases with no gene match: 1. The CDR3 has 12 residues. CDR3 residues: CASSGQAYEQYF. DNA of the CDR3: TGTGCCAGCAGCGGACAGGCCTACGAGCAGTACTTC. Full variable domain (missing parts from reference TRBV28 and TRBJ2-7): DVKVTQSSRYLVKRTGEKVFLECVQDMDHENMFWYRQDPGLGLRLIYFSYDVKMKEKGDIPEGYSVSREKKERFSLILESASTNQTSMYLCASSGQAYEQYFGPGTRLTVT.

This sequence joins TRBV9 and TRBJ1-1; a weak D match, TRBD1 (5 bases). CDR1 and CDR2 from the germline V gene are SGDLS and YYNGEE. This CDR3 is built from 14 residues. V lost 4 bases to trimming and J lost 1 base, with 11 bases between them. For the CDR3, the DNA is TGTGCCAGCAGCATTCGGGACGGGAACACTGAAGCTTTCTTT. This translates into CASSIRDGNTEAFF.

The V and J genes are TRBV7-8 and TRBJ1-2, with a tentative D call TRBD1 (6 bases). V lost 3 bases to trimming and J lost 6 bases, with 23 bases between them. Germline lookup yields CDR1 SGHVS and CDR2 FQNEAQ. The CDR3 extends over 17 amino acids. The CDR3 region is CASSFPPTGRSGNGYTF. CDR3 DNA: TGTGCCAGCAGCTTCCCCCCTACAGGGCGCTCAGGGAATGGCTACACCTTC.

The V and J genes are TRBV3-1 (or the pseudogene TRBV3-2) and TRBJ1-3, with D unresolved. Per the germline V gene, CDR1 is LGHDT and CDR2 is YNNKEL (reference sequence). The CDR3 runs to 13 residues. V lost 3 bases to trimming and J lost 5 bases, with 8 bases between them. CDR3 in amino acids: CASSQGSRNTIYF. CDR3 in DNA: TGTGCCAGCAGCCAGGGTAGCAGAAACACCATATATTTT.

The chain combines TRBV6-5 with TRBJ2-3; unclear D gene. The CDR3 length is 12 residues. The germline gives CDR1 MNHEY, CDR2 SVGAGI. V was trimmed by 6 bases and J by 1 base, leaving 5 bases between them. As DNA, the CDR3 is TGTGCCAGCAGCCCCCGCACAGATACGCAGTATTTT. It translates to CASSPRTDTQYF.